This TCR beta chain was identified in a study of blood T cell repertoires in COVID-19. Under the authors' procedure: Researchers report that nucleated cell counts were estimated from reference gene primer amplification. Using immunoSEQ multiplex PCR, the repertoire was profiled, and TCRdb retains in-frame clones only, with some absent. The DNA was the basis for D and trimming; V, J and clone size are from that table. The table lists roughly 190,000 clones, around 82% of them singletons. Between the trimmed V and J ends, which lost 4 bases and 2 bases, there was a span of 12 bases. The CDR3 totals 15 residues. Germline assignment: CDR1 SGHNT and CDR2 YYREEE (reference sequence).

Sequenced sample: PBMCs or T cells enriched from blood (not recorded which). This receptor was taken from a woman between 55 and 75 years old with acute COVID-19. This chain links TRBV5-4 with TRBJ2-2, with a weak D call TRBD1 (6 bases). The CDR3 protein is CASSRDRINTGELFF. CDR3 bases: TGTGCCAGCAGCCGAGACAGGATCAACACCGGGGAGCTGTTTTTT.